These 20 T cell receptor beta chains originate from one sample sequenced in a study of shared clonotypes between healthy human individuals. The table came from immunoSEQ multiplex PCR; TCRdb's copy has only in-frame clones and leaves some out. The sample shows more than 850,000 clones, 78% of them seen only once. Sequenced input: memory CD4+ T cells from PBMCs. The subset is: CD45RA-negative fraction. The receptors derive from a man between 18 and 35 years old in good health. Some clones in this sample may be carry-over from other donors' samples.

CDR3 nucleotide sequence: TGTGCCAGCAGCCAAGGGATTGGCGGGGAGACTAGCGGGAGTGAAGAGACCCAGTACTTC. This codes for CASSQGIGGETSGSEETQYF. The chain joins TRBV4-2 to TRBJ2-5; the match to TRBD2 covers 12 bases. The CDR3 covers 20 residues. The ends lost 1 base at V and 3 bases at J; junction bases unmatched: 15. Germline V gene sequence: CDR1 LGHNA, CDR2 YNFKEQ.

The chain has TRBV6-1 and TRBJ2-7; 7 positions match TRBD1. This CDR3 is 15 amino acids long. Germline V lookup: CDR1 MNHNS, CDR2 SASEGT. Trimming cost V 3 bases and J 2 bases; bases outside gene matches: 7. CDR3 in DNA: TGTGCCAGCAGTGAGCCCCGGGACAGAGCCTACGAGCAGTACTTC. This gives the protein CASSEPRDRAYEQYF.

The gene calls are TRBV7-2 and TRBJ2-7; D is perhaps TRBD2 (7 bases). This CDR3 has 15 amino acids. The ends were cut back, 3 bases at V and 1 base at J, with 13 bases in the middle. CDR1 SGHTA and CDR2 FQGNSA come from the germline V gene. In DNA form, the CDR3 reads TGTGCCAGCAGCTTGATAGGGAGGGGGTCCTACGAGCAGTACTTC. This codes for CASSLIGRGSYEQYF.

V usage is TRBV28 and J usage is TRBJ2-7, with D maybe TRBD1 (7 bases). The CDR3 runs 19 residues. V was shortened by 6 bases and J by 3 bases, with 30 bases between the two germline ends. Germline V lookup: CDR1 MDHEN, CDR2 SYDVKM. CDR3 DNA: TGTGCCAGCAGAGGAGGGGGCGCGAACAATCGCTACTGGCTCTACGAGCAGTACTTC. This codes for CASRGGGANNRYWLYEQYF. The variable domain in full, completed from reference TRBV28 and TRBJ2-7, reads DVKVTQSSRYLVKRTGEKVFLECVQDMDHENMFWYRQDPGLGLRLIYFSYDVKMKEKGDIPEGYSVSREKKERFSLILESASTNQTSMYLCASRGGGANNRYWLYEQYFGPGTRLTVT.

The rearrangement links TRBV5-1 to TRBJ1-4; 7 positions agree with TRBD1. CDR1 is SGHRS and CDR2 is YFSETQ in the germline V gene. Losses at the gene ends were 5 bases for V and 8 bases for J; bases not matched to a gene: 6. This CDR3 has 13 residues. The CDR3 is CASREGAEEKLFF. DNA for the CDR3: TGCGCCAGCAGAGAGGGGGCTGAAGAAAAACTGTTTTTT.

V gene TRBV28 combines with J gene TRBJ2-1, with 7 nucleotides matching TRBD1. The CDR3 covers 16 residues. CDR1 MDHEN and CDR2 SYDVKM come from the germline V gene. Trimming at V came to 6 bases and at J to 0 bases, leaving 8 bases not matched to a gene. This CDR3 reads CASSLEGASSYNEQFF. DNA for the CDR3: TGTGCCAGCAGCCTCGAGGGGGCTAGCTCCTACAATGAGCAGTTCTTC.

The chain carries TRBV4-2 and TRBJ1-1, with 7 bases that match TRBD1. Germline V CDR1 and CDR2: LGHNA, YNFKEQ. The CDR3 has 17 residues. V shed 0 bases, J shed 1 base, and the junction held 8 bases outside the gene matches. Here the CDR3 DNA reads TGTGCCAGCAGCCAAGATTACAGGGGATGGGGGAACACTGAAGCTTTCTTT. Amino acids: CASSQDYRGWGNTEAFF.

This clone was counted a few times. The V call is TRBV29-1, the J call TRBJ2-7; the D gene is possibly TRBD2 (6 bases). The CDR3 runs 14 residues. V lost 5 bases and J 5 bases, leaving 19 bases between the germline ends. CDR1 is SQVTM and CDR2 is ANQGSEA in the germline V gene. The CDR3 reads CSVWGGHLVDEQYF. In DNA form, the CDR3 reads TGCAGCGTTTGGGGAGGCCATTTAGTGGACGAGCAGTACTTC.

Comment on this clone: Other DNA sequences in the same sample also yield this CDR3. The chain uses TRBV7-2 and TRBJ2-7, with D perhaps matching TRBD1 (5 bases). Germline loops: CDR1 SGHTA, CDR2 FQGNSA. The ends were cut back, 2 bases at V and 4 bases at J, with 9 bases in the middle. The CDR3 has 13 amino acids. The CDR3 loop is CASSLRGRYEQYF. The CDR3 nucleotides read TGTGCCAGCAGCTTAAGGGGCAGATACGAGCAGTACTTC.

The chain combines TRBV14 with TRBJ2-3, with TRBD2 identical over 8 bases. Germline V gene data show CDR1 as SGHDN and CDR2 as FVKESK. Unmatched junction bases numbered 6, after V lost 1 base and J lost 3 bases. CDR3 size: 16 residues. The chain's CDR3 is CASSQGSGRWTDTQYF. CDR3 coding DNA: TGTGCCAGCAGCCAAGGCAGCGGGAGATGGACAGATACGCAGTATTTT.

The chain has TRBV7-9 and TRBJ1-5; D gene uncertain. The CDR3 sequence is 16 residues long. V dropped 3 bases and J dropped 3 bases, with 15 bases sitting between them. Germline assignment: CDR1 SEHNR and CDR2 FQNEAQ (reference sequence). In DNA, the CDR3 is TGTGCCAGCAGCTTCGGATCCTACAACACCAATCAGCCCCAGCATTTT. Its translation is CASSFGSYNTNQPQHF.

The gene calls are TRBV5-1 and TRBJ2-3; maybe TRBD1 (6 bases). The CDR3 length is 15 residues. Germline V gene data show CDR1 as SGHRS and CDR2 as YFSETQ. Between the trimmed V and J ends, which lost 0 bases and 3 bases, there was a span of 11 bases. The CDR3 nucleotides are TGCGCCAGCAGCTTGGATCAGGGGAGAACAGATACGCAGTATTTT. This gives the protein CASSLDQGRTDTQYF.

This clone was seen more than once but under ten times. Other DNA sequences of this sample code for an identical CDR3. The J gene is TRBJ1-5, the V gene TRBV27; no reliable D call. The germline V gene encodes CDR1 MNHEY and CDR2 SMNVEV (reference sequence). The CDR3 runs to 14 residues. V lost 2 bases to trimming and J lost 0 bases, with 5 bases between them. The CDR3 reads CASSLRYSNQPQHF. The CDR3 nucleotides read TGTGCCAGCAGTTTACGGTATAGCAATCAGCCCCAGCATTTT.

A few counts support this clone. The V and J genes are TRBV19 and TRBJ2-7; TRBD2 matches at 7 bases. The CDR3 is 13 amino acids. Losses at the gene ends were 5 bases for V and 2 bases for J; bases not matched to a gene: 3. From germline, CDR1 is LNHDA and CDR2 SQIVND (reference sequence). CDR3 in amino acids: CASSVGTTYEQYF. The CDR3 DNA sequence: TGTGCCAGTAGTGTCGGGACTACCTACGAGCAGTACTTC.

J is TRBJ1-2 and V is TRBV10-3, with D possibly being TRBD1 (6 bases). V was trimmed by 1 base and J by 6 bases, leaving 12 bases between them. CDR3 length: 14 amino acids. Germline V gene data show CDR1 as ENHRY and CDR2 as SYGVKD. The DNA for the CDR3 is TGTGCCATCAGTGAGTTCGGGGGCGAACATGGCTACACCTTC. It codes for CAISEFGGEHGYTF.

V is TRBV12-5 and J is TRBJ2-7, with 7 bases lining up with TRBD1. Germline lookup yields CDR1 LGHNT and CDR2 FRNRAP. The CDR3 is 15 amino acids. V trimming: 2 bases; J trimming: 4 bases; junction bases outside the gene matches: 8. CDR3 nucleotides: TGTGCTAGTGGTTTGTCCTACAAGGGGGCTTACGAGCAGTACTTC. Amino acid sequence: CASGLSYKGAYEQYF.

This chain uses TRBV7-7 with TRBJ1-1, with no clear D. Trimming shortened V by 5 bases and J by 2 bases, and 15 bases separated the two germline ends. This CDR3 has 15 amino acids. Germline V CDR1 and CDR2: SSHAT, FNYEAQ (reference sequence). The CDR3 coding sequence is TGTGCCAGCAGCCGACTTAGCGGGAGTAACACTGAAGCTTTCTTT. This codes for CASSRLSGSNTEAFF.

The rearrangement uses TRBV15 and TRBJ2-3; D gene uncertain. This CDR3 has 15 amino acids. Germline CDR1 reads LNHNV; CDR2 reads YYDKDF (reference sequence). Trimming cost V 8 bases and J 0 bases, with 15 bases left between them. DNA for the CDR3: TGTGCCACCTCTGTTGACCGGCTAAGCACAGATACGCAGTATTTT. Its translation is CATSVDRLSTDTQYF.

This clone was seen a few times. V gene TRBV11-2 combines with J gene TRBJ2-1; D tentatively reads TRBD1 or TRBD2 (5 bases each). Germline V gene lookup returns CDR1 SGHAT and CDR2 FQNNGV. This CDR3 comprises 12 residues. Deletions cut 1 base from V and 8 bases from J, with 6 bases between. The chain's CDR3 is CASSLGGDEQFF. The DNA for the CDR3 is TGTGCCAGCAGCTTAGGAGGGGATGAGCAGTTCTTC.

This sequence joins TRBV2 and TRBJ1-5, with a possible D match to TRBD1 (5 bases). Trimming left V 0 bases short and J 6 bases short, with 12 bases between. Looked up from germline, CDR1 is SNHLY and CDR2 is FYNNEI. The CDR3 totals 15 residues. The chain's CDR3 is CASSEALRGSQPQHF. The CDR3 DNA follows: TGTGCCAGCAGTGAAGCGCTGAGGGGTAGTCAGCCCCAGCATTTT.